The 29 T cell receptor beta chains below all came from one sample that was sequenced in a study of cytomegalovirus exposure and HLA in healthy donors. This PCR relied on a set of 60 Vbeta primers and 13 Jbeta primers. Method: immunoSEQ multiplex PCR; TCRdb's copy keeps in-frame clones and lacks some. The repertoire holds approximately 190,000 clones, with 70% to 80% as singletons. Specimen: PBMCs. The receptors here all came from a woman younger than 45 in good health and CMV-seropositive.

This chain joins TRBV19 and TRBJ2-3; D gene uncertain. CDR3 length: 14 residues. V shed 1 base and J shed 0 bases, with 5 bases lying between them. Looked up from germline, CDR1 is LNHDA and CDR2 is SQIVND (reference sequence). The CDR3 here is CASSIGESTDTQYF. In nucleotides, the CDR3 is TGTGCCAGTAGTATAGGAGAAAGCACAGATACGCAGTATTTT.

This clone has just a few counts. V usage is TRBV5-3 and J usage is TRBJ1-5, with 11 positions matching TRBD1. TRBV5-3 is treated as an ORF (open reading frame) with a function not yet certain. CDR3 size: 16 residues. After removal of 4 bases from V and 4 bases from J, the junction contained 7 bases not matched to a gene. DNA of the CDR3: TGTGCCAGAAGCCCACTAGGGACAGGGGGGAATCAGCCCCAGCATTTT. Protein sequence: CARSPLGTGGNQPQHF.

The chain uses TRBV6-5 and TRBJ1-4; D is ambiguous. V was trimmed by 4 bases and J by 8 bases, leaving 11 bases between them. Germline assignment: CDR1 MNHEY and CDR2 SVGAGI. There are 13 residues in the CDR3. The CDR3 DNA follows: TGTGCCAGCAGTTCCCCTGGGGAGGAAAAACTGTTTTTT. It encodes CASSSPGEEKLFF.

V usage is TRBV6-4 and J usage is TRBJ2-2, with D unresolved. This CDR3 has 13 amino acids. Between the trimmed V and J ends, which lost 6 bases and 3 bases, there was a span of 8 bases. CDR1 is MRHNA, CDR2 SNTAGT, per germline. DNA of the CDR3: TGTGCCAGCAGCCCCGTCCACACCGGGGAGCTGTTTTTT. Its protein product is CASSPVHTGELFF.

This clone has only a few counts. DNA of the CDR3: TGCGCCAGCAGCTTGACAGGGGGCATCAGAACTGAAGCTTTCTTT. Protein product: CASSLTGGIRTEAFF. The rearrangement uses TRBV5-1 and TRBJ1-1, with TRBD1 matching over 9 bases. Germline values: CDR1 SGHRS, CDR2 YFSETQ. The CDR3 is 15 residues long. Unmatched junction bases numbered 6, after V lost 1 base and J lost 5 bases.

This chain uses TRBV10-3 with TRBJ1-1; possible D gene TRBD1, 5 bases. The CDR3 is 13 amino acids. The V end lost 7 bases, the J end lost 1 base, and 10 bases lay between the germline ends. The germline V gene has CDR1 ENHRY and CDR2 SYGVKD. The CDR3 nucleotides read TGTGCCATCAAAGGGGTGGAGAACACTGAAGCTTTCTTT. It specifies CAIKGVENTEAFF.

The chain joins TRBV15 to TRBJ2-7, with 7 bases aligning to TRBD1. This CDR3 comprises 13 residues. V lost 0 bases and J lost 11; bases outside the gene matches: 7. The germline V gene has CDR1 LNHNV and CDR2 YYDKDF (reference sequence). The CDR3 protein is CATSRDLGQGEYF. CDR3 sequence (DNA): TGTGCCACCAGCAGAGATTTGGGGCAGGGGGAGTACTTC.

This clone was seen just once. CDR3 in amino acids: CASSEAFRYTNYGYTF. CDR3 nucleotide sequence: TGTGCCAGCAGTGAAGCCTTCAGGTATACTAACTATGGCTACACCTTC. This sequence joins TRBV6-1 and TRBJ1-2; D not certain. The germline CDR1 and CDR2 sequences are MNHNS and SASEGT. This CDR3 is 16 amino acids long. V was cut by 0 bases and J by 0 bases, with 11 bases left in between.

The V call is TRBV30, the J call TRBJ2-5; D remains unclear. There are 13 residues in the CDR3. From germline, CDR1 is GTSNPN and CDR2 SVGIG (reference sequence). V was clipped by 1 base and J by 1 base, with 7 bases between them. This chain's CDR3 is CAWSAVFQETQYF. The DNA for the CDR3 is TGTGCCTGGAGTGCGGTCTTCCAAGAGACCCAGTACTTC.

The rearrangement links TRBV19 to TRBJ1-2; D is uncertain. The CDR3 runs to 11 residues. CDR1 LNHDA and CDR2 SQIVND come from the germline V gene (reference sequence). V was cut by 10 bases and J by 2 bases, with 8 bases left in between. The CDR3 spells CATTHNYGYTF. CDR3 in DNA: TGTGCCACGACTCACAACTATGGCTACACCTTC. The whole variable domain, filled in from reference TRBV19 and TRBJ1-2, reads DGGITQSPKYLFRKEGQNVTLSCEQNLNHDAMYWYRQDPGQGLRLIYYSQIVNDFQKGDIAEGYSVSREKKESFPLTVTSAQKNPTAFYLCATTHNYGYTFGSGTRLTVV.

The genes are TRBV28 and TRBJ2-7, with a tentative D call TRBD1 (6 bases). The CDR3 has 12 residues. The germline CDR1 and CDR2 sequences are MDHEN and SYDVKM. V shed 7 bases and J shed 3 bases, with 10 bases lying between them. CDR3 DNA: TGTGCCAGCATCGGACAGTACTACGAGCAGTACTTC. Translating gives CASIGQYYEQYF.

The rearrangement joins TRBV30 to TRBJ1-5; possible D gene TRBD1, 5 bases. The V end lost 2 bases, the J end lost 6 bases, and 17 bases lay between the germline ends. Germline CDR1 GTSNPN, CDR2 SVGIG (reference sequence). CDR3 length: 15 amino acids. The CDR3 loop is CAWSSGLWLSQPQHF. As DNA, the CDR3 is TGTGCCTGGAGTTCGGGACTCTGGTTATCTCAGCCCCAGCATTTT.

The chain uses TRBV4-3 and TRBJ2-5, with 7 nucleotides matching TRBD1. The length of the CDR3 is 15 residues. Per the germline V gene, CDR1 is LGHNA and CDR2 is YSLEER. Trimming took 1 base from V and 5 from J; bases not matched to a gene: 7. The CDR3 here is CASSQAGTVGETQYF. In DNA, the CDR3 is TGCGCCAGCAGCCAAGCCGGGACAGTCGGGGAGACCCAGTACTTC.

The chain uses TRBV2 and TRBJ1-4, with unresolved D. The CDR3 covers 14 residues. Germline V lookup: CDR1 SNHLY, CDR2 FYNNEI. The V gene lost 4 bases and the J gene lost 8 bases, with 14 bases spanning the gap. In DNA, the CDR3 is TGTGCCAGCAGTGGTGTCGGGTTAGGCGAAAAACTGTTTTTT. This gives the protein CASSGVGLGEKLFF.

In this sample, this clone turned up a few times. The CDR3: CASSGLAGDHTGELFF. Written as DNA, the CDR3 is TGTGCCAGCAGTGGACTAGCGGGAGACCACACCGGGGAGCTGTTTTTT. The J gene is TRBJ2-2, the V gene TRBV7-6; 13 positions agree with TRBD2. CDR3 length: 16 residues. Germline CDR1 SGHVS, CDR2 FNYEAQ. The V gene end was trimmed by 6 bases and the J gene end by 3 bases; junction bases not matched to a gene: 4.

This chain joins TRBV6-1 and TRBJ2-1, with TRBD2 matching over 12 bases. The germline V gene encodes CDR1 MNHNS and CDR2 SASEGT. The CDR3 sequence is 16 residues long. The ends lost 3 bases at V and 8 bases at J; junction bases unmatched: 8. In DNA, the CDR3 is TGTGCCAGCAGTGACAAGACTAGCGGGAGTTTCGATGAGCAGTTCTTC. It specifies CASSDKTSGSFDEQFF.

V and J are TRBV15 and TRBJ1-4; D uncertain. Germline V lookup: CDR1 LNHNV, CDR2 YYDKDF (reference sequence). The CDR3 contains 14 residues. The V and J ends lost 4 bases and 5 bases respectively, with 11 bases between them. This chain's CDR3 is CATSKGSENEKLFF. CDR3 nucleotide sequence: TGTGCCACCAGCAAAGGGAGCGAAAATGAAAAACTGTTTTTT. Together with reference TRBV15 and TRBJ1-4, the CDR3 gives the full variable domain: DAMVIQNPRYQVTQFGKPVTLSCSQTLNHNVMYWYQQKSSQAPKLLFHYYDKDFNNEADTPDNFQSRRPNTSFCFLDIRSPGLGDTAMYLCATSKGSENEKLFFGSGTQLSVL.

This rearrangement joins TRBV11-3 to TRBJ1-1; 10 bases match TRBD1. Germline CDR1 reads SGHNT; CDR2 reads YENEEA. V lost 1 base and J lost 4; bases outside the gene matches: 0. There are 14 residues in the CDR3. This CDR3 is CASSLGQGATEAFF. The CDR3, as DNA: TGTGCCAGCAGCTTAGGACAGGGGGCCACTGAAGCTTTCTTT.

The chain couples TRBV7-6 to TRBJ1-5; D gene ambiguous. Trimming pared 4 bases from V and 7 bases from J, leaving 11 bases between. CDR3 size: 13 residues. Germline V CDR1 and CDR2: SGHVS, FNYEAQ. In DNA form, the CDR3 reads TGTGCCAGCAGCTACGGGTACGGACAGCCCCAGCATTTT. Amino acid sequence: CASSYGYGQPQHF. The full variable domain, its missing parts supplied by reference TRBV7-6 and TRBJ1-5, is GAGVSQSPRYKVTKRGQDVALRCDPISGHVSLYWYRQALGQGPEFLTYFNYEAQQDKSGLPNDRFSAERPEGSISTLTIQRTEQRDSAMYRCASSYGYGQPQHFGDGTRLSIL.

CDR3 region: CASSPPATSSIPDTQYF. CDR3 nucleotides: TGTGCCAGCTCACCACCTGCGACTAGCTCAATCCCAGATACGCAGTATTTT. V gene TRBV18 combines with J gene TRBJ2-3, with TRBD2 identical over 7 bases. Trimming at V came to 0 bases and at J to 4 bases, leaving 10 bases not matched to a gene. CDR1 and CDR2 from the germline V gene are KGHSH and LQKENI. This CDR3 is built from 17 residues.

The chain has TRBV12-5 and TRBJ1-1; no clear D gene. The CDR3 is made up of 15 amino acids. The V gene lost 1 base and the J gene lost 5 bases, with 14 bases spanning the gap. Per germline, CDR1 LGHNT and CDR2 FRNRAP. CDR3 nucleotides: TGTGCTAGTGGTTTGGGCACGGGGTGGCGGACTGAAGCTTTCTTT. Protein product: CASGLGTGWRTEAFF.

J is TRBJ2-7 and V is TRBV5-6; TRBD1 is a possible D gene (5 bases). CDR3 length equals 13 residues. Germline assignment: CDR1 SGHDT and CDR2 YYEEEE. Trimming left V 5 bases short and J 1 base short, with 10 bases between. This CDR3 is CASSYRQSYEQYF. The CDR3 nucleotides are TGTGCCAGCAGTTATAGACAGTCCTACGAGCAGTACTTC. Using reference TRBV5-6 and TRBJ2-7 for the parts outside the CDR3, the full variable domain is DAGVTQSPTHLIKTRGQQVTLRCSPKSGHDTVSWYQQALGQGPQFIFQYYEEEERQRGNFPDRFSGHQFPNYSSELNVNALLLGDSALYLCASSYRQSYEQYFGPGTRLTVT.

The V gene is TRBV1, the J gene TRBJ2-7; TRBD2 is the table's D call, not checked against the DNA. TRBV1 is a documented pseudogene. The CDR3 length is 16 residues. The CDR3 nucleotides read TGCACCAGCAGCCAAGAGTCTCAGGAGGCCGCCTACGAGCAGTACTTC. This codes for CTSSQESQEAAYEQYF.

This chain connects TRBV2 to TRBJ1-2; D gene uncertain. Trimming left V 6 bases short and J 6 bases short, with 11 bases between. The CDR3 extends over 12 amino acids. Per the germline V gene, CDR1 is SNHLY and CDR2 is FYNNEI. In DNA form, the CDR3 reads TGTGCCAGCAGGGCCGAAACGCATGGCTACACCTTC. It specifies CASRAETHGYTF. Full variable domain (remainder filled in from reference TRBV2 and TRBJ1-2): EPEVTQTPSHQVTQMGQEVILRCVPISNHLYFYWYRQILGQKVEFLVSFYNNEISEKSEIFDDQFSVERPDGSNFTLKIRSTKLEDSAMYFCASRAETHGYTFGSGTRLTVV.

The rearrangement links TRBV18 to TRBJ2-1; D may be TRBD1 (5 bases). V was trimmed by 3 bases and J by 9 bases, leaving 18 bases between them. Germline CDR1 reads KGHSH; CDR2 reads LQKENI. The CDR3 has 15 amino acids. Here the CDR3 reads CASSPSQGQTSEQFF. CDR3 bases: TGTGCCAGCTCACCTTCGCAGGGCCAGACAAGTGAGCAGTTCTTC.

V gene TRBV30 combines with J gene TRBJ2-1, with D possibly TRBD1 on 6 matching bases. The CDR3 covers 12 residues. V lost 5 bases and J 6 bases, leaving 11 bases between the germline ends. Germline CDR1 and CDR2: GTSNPN and SVGIG (reference sequence). The CDR3 DNA is TGTGCCTGGGACAGGATGGCCAATGAGCAGTTCTTC. Its translation: CAWDRMANEQFF.

This clone appeared a few times. The chain has TRBV27 and TRBJ1-6, with 7 bases aligning to TRBD1. Germline CDR1 and CDR2: MNHEY and SMNVEV (reference sequence). The CDR3 spans 16 residues. Trimming took 5 bases from V and 6 from J; bases not matched to a gene: 10. CDR3: CASSEYGDSPNSPLHF. CDR3 sequence (DNA): TGTGCCAGCAGTGAGTACGGGGACAGCCCTAATTCACCCCTCCACTTT.

The chain uses TRBV28 and TRBJ2-2, with 11 bases that match TRBD2. This CDR3 spans 16 amino acids. Trimming took 5 bases from V and 2 from J; bases not matched to a gene: 4. CDR1 MDHEN and CDR2 SYDVKM come from the germline V gene. The CDR3 protein is CASSRGLAVNTGELFF. DNA for the CDR3: TGTGCCAGCAGTCGGGGACTAGCGGTAAACACCGGGGAGCTGTTTTTT.

The DNA for the CDR3 is TGCGCCAGCAGACCTAGCGGGAGAGCCTACGAGCAGTACTTC. Residues: CASRPSGRAYEQYF. The chain uses TRBV10-1 and TRBJ2-7; 10 positions agree with TRBD2. J lost 2 bases, V lost 6 bases, and 4 bases had no gene match. Germline CDR1 is WNHNN and CDR2 is SYGVQD (reference sequence). The length of the CDR3 is 14 residues.